This T cell receptor (beta chain) was captured in a study of cytomegalovirus exposure and HLA in healthy donors. The overall study: Among the 350 to 500 donors who were genotyped, 81% fell in the genetic ancestry cluster that is associated with self-reported Caucasian donors.

Trimming cost V 4 bases and J 8 bases; bases outside gene matches: 8. Germline V gene sequence: CDR1 SGHTS, CDR2 YDEGEE. The CDR3 is 14 amino acids. Concerning this clone: The antigen is unknown.

Findings and caveats of the study: Testing in vitro showed a few CMV-associated chains specific for CMV antigens. A later analysis linked a missense DCLRE1C variant to TCR beta V- and J-gene trimming. Presence/absence results assume similar sequencing depth per donor, which may not hold.

Primers: 60 Vbeta forward and 13 Jbeta reverse. TCRdb keeps only in-frame clones here, not all; method: immunoSEQ multiplex PCR. This sample has about 120,000 clones, with around 77% found just once. Sequencing input: PBMCs. V gene TRBV5-8 combines with J gene TRBJ1-2; 10 bases align to TRBD1. The sequence was collected from a woman in her twenties or thirties in good health and CMV-seropositive. CDR3 residues: CASSSGGTGEGYTF. The CDR3 DNA sequence: TGTGCCAGCAGCAGTGGGGGGACAGGGGAAGGCTACACCTTC.